This is a list of T cell receptor beta chains from one sample in a study of blood T cell repertoires in COVID-19. TCRdb's copy holds only in-frame clones and misses some; the assay was immunoSEQ multiplex PCR. The sample includes fewer than 110,000 clones, 75% to 95% of them seen just once. What was sequenced was peripheral blood. The receptor set was obtained from a woman between 25 and 40 years old with acute or convalescent COVID-19. Both conserved end residues are part of each CDR3. The order of the fields is J gene, D gene, clone size, V gene, CDR3 DNA, CDR3 protein. A D gene is named only where the DNA matches it firmly. Size values are once, few and many counts, or a class for expanded clones, and some rows have none.

j_gene: TRBJ2-1; d_gene: .; abundance: .; v_gene: TRBV2; CDR3nt: TGTGCCAGCAATCCACAGGGAATAAGTAACAATGAGCAGTTCTTC; CDR3aa: CASNPQGISNNEQFF
j_gene: TRBJ2-3; d_gene: TRBD1; abundance: .; v_gene: TRBV24-1; CDR3nt: TGTGCCACCAGTGACCGGCTTCACAGGGGTCCCACAGATACGCAGTATTTT; CDR3aa: CATSDRLHRGPTDTQYF
j_gene: TRBJ1-3; d_gene: .; abundance: few; v_gene: TRBV5-6; CDR3nt: TGTGCCAGCAGCTTCGCAGGGGCTGGAAACACCATATATTTT; CDR3aa: CASSFAGAGNTIYF
j_gene: TRBJ2-1; d_gene: TRBD1; abundance: .; v_gene: TRBV9; CDR3nt: TGTGCCAGCAGCGTAGAACAGGGGGTTTATGAGCAGTTCTTC; CDR3aa: CASSVEQGVYEQFF
j_gene: TRBJ1-6; d_gene: .; abundance: .; v_gene: TRBV3-1/TRBV3-2; CDR3nt: TGTGCCAGCAGCCAATCAGTATCACCCCTCCACTTT; CDR3aa: CASSQSVSPLHF
j_gene: TRBJ1-1; d_gene: TRBD1; abundance: few; v_gene: TRBV28; CDR3nt: TGTGCCAGCAGTTTAGGACAGGCATACACTGAAGCTTTCTTT; CDR3aa: CASSLGQAYTEAFF
j_gene: TRBJ1-1; d_gene: TRBD1; abundance: .; v_gene: TRBV25-1; CDR3nt: TGTGCCAGCAGTGCATCGACAGGGTTCAGGAACACTGAAGCTTTCTTT; CDR3aa: CASSASTGFRNTEAFF
j_gene: TRBJ1-1; d_gene: .; abundance: .; v_gene: TRBV28; CDR3nt: TGTGCCAGTTCCCGGAGGGTCACTGAAGCTTTCTTT; CDR3aa: CASSRRVTEAFF
j_gene: TRBJ1-1; d_gene: .; abundance: .; v_gene: TRBV27; CDR3nt: TGTGCCAGTCGGGAACGGGGATTCACTGAAGCTTTCTTT; CDR3aa: CASRERGFTEAFF
j_gene: TRBJ2-1; d_gene: TRBD2; abundance: .; v_gene: TRBV7-9; CDR3nt: TGTGCCAGCAGCTTAGTGGGACTAGCGGGGACCGATGAGCAGTTCTTC; CDR3aa: CASSLVGLAGTDEQFF
j_gene: TRBJ1-1; d_gene: TRBD1; abundance: .; v_gene: TRBV9; CDR3nt: TGTGCCAGCAGCGTTGGACAGGGGGCGGGGACTGAAGCTTTCTTT; CDR3aa: CASSVGQGAGTEAFF
j_gene: TRBJ2-1; d_gene: TRBD1; abundance: .; v_gene: TRBV5-1; CDR3nt: TGCGCCAGCAGCCGGGGGGACAGGGGAATTAGAAATGAGCAGTTCTTC; CDR3aa: CASSRGDRGIRNEQFF
j_gene: TRBJ2-5; d_gene: .; abundance: once; v_gene: TRBV27; CDR3nt: TGTGCCAGCAGTTTATCGGGCTTCCAAGAGACCCAGTACTTC; CDR3aa: CASSLSGFQETQYF
j_gene: TRBJ2-6; d_gene: .; abundance: .; v_gene: TRBV6-4; CDR3nt: TGTGCCAGCAGTGATATTAACTCTGGGGCCAACGTCCTGACTTTC; CDR3aa: CASSDINSGANVLTF
j_gene: TRBJ1-3; d_gene: .; abundance: .; v_gene: TRBV7-3; CDR3nt: TGTGCCAGCAGCGCGAGCAGGGGAAACACCATATATTTT; CDR3aa: CASSASRGNTIYF
j_gene: TRBJ2-3; d_gene: TRBD2; abundance: .; v_gene: TRBV5-1; CDR3nt: TGCGCCAGCAGCTTGCTAGCGGGGGGGCAGGGGGATACGCAGTATTTT; CDR3aa: CASSLLAGGQGDTQYF
j_gene: TRBJ1-1; d_gene: TRBD1; abundance: .; v_gene: TRBV30; CDR3nt: TGTGCCTGGAGACCCAAGACAGGGAATCCATTAGTGGCTTTCTTT; CDR3aa: CAWRPKTGNPLVAFF
j_gene: TRBJ2-3; d_gene: TRBD2; abundance: .; v_gene: TRBV24-1; CDR3nt: TGTGCCACCAGTGAAGGGAGCGGGAGGTCAGATACGCAGTATTTT; CDR3aa: CATSEGSGRSDTQYF
j_gene: TRBJ1-4; d_gene: .; abundance: once; v_gene: TRBV28; CDR3nt: TGTGCCAGCAGTGTAACAGGGACAACTAATGAAAAACTGTTTTTT; CDR3aa: CASSVTGTTNEKLFF
j_gene: TRBJ2-7; d_gene: TRBD2; abundance: .; v_gene: TRBV7-3; CDR3nt: TGTGCCAGCAGCCTTAGCGGGGGGGCCGCCTACGAGCAGTACTTC; CDR3aa: CASSLSGGAAYEQYF
j_gene: TRBJ2-1; d_gene: .; abundance: once; v_gene: TRBV4-3; CDR3nt: TGCGCCAGCAGCCAAGATGACTACAGGGACAATGAGCAGTTCTTC; CDR3aa: CASSQDDYRDNEQFF
j_gene: TRBJ1-1; d_gene: .; abundance: .; v_gene: TRBV6-5; CDR3nt: TGTGCCAGCAGACCCCACAGGTGGGACACTGAAGCTTTCTTT; CDR3aa: CASRPHRWDTEAFF
j_gene: TRBJ1-4; d_gene: TRBD1; abundance: .; v_gene: TRBV4-3; CDR3nt: TGCGCCAGCAGCCCTACGGGGGCCAGGACAGGGTTGAAGAGAGCGGTTGAAAAACTGTTTTTT; CDR3aa: CASSPTGARTGLKRAVEKLFF
j_gene: TRBJ2-2; d_gene: .; abundance: .; v_gene: TRBV7-9; CDR3nt: TGTGCCAGCAGCCCTGAGCGGACCGGGGAGCTGTTTTTT; CDR3aa: CASSPERTGELFF
j_gene: TRBJ1-1; d_gene: TRBD1; abundance: few; v_gene: TRBV6-4; CDR3nt: TGTGCCAGCAGTGCGACAGGGGGGACTGAAGCTTTCTTT; CDR3aa: CASSATGGTEAFF
j_gene: TRBJ2-1; d_gene: .; abundance: .; v_gene: TRBV5-1; CDR3nt: TGCGCCAGCAGCCTAAAAACCGGGACTTACTCCTACAATGAGCAGTTCTTC; CDR3aa: CASSLKTGTYSYNEQFF
j_gene: TRBJ2-2; d_gene: .; abundance: .; v_gene: TRBV27; CDR3nt: TGTGCCAGCAGATACGGGAGCGGCACCGGGGAGCTGTTTTTT; CDR3aa: CASRYGSGTGELFF
j_gene: TRBJ1-1; d_gene: TRBD1; abundance: .; v_gene: TRBV18; CDR3nt: TGTGCCAGCTCACCCTTTAGCGGACAGGGGAACACTGAAGCTTTCTTT; CDR3aa: CASSPFSGQGNTEAFF
j_gene: TRBJ1-2; d_gene: .; abundance: once; v_gene: TRBV24-1; CDR3nt: TGTGCCACCAGTGATTCGGGGTATGGCTACACCTTC; CDR3aa: CATSDSGYGYTF
j_gene: TRBJ2-4; d_gene: TRBD2; abundance: .; v_gene: TRBV10-2; CDR3nt: TGCGCCAGCAGTGAGGGCGGGAGGAGGGACATTCAGTACTTC; CDR3aa: CASSEGGRRDIQYF
j_gene: TRBJ2-1; d_gene: .; abundance: .; v_gene: TRBV24-1; CDR3nt: TGTGCCACCAGTGATTTGCGTGGCGGGTACAATGAGCAGTTCTTC; CDR3aa: CATSDLRGGYNEQFF
j_gene: TRBJ2-1; d_gene: TRBD2; abundance: .; v_gene: TRBV11-1; CDR3nt: TGTGCCAGCAGGCTAGCGGGAGGGCCTGGGGGAGAGCAGTTCTTC; CDR3aa: CASRLAGGPGGEQFF
j_gene: TRBJ2-2; d_gene: .; abundance: .; v_gene: TRBV11-1; CDR3nt: TGTGCCAGCAGCGTGAGCGGGCCCGGGGAGCTGTTTTTT; CDR3aa: CASSVSGPGELFF
j_gene: TRBJ2-7; d_gene: TRBD1; abundance: .; v_gene: TRBV18; CDR3nt: TGTGCCAGCTCACACCGGGACAGGGCCTACGAGCAGTACTTC; CDR3aa: CASSHRDRAYEQYF
j_gene: TRBJ2-1; d_gene: TRBD1; abundance: .; v_gene: TRBV5-1; CDR3nt: TGCGCCAGCGTCGCCGGGGACAGGTGGAGAAACAATGAGCAGTTCTTC; CDR3aa: CASVAGDRWRNNEQFF
j_gene: TRBJ2-1; d_gene: TRBD2; abundance: .; v_gene: TRBV15; CDR3nt: TGTGCCACCAGCATGGGAGGGGCCTCCTACAATGAGCAGTTCTTC; CDR3aa: CATSMGGASYNEQFF
j_gene: TRBJ2-1; d_gene: .; abundance: .; v_gene: TRBV6-5; CDR3nt: TGTGCCAGCAGTTACGAAGGCGGAGCGGGCAATGAGCAGTTCTTC; CDR3aa: CASSYEGGAGNEQFF
j_gene: TRBJ2-2; d_gene: TRBD1; abundance: .; v_gene: TRBV27; CDR3nt: TGTGCCAGCAGTCAAGACAGGGGCGGCTACGGGGAGCTGTTTTTT; CDR3aa: CASSQDRGGYGELFF
j_gene: TRBJ2-3; d_gene: TRBD1; abundance: once; v_gene: TRBV18; CDR3nt: TGTGCCAGCTCACCTGGAAGGGACAGAGGAAAAGATACGCAGTATTTT; CDR3aa: CASSPGRDRGKDTQYF
j_gene: TRBJ1-1; d_gene: .; abundance: .; v_gene: TRBV5-1; CDR3nt: TGCGCCAGCAGCTTGGGCGCGAACACTGAAGCTTTCTTT; CDR3aa: CASSLGANTEAFF
j_gene: TRBJ1-3; d_gene: .; abundance: .; v_gene: TRBV7-2; CDR3nt: TGTTACTCTGGAAACACCATATATTTT; CDR3aa: CYSGNTIYF
j_gene: TRBJ1-6; d_gene: .; abundance: .; v_gene: TRBV21-1; CDR3nt: TGTGCCAGCAGCCAAGGGGGGCAGGCCGATGGCCTCCACTTT; CDR3aa: CASSQGGQADGLHF
j_gene: TRBJ2-1; d_gene: .; abundance: .; v_gene: TRBV2; CDR3nt: TGTGCCAGCCGTGTCAGGGGCGAGAGCTCCTACAATGAGCAGTTCTTC; CDR3aa: CASRVRGESSYNEQFF
j_gene: TRBJ2-2; d_gene: TRBD1; abundance: .; v_gene: TRBV6-5; CDR3nt: TGTGCCAGCAAAAGCAGGACAGGGCGAACCGGGGAGCTGTTTTTT; CDR3aa: CASKSRTGRTGELFF
j_gene: TRBJ2-1; d_gene: TRBD2; abundance: once; v_gene: TRBV7-2; CDR3nt: TGTGCCAGCAGCTTAAAGGCGGGGGGGCCTGGGGAGCAGTTCTTC; CDR3aa: CASSLKAGGPGEQFF
j_gene: TRBJ1-2; d_gene: .; abundance: .; v_gene: TRBV14; CDR3nt: TGTGCCAGCAGCCAAGATGAAACCCACAGGGCCCATACAGAATATGGCTACACCTTC; CDR3aa: CASSQDETHRAHTEYGYTF
j_gene: TRBJ2-1; d_gene: .; abundance: .; v_gene: TRBV27; CDR3nt: TGTGCCAGCAATCAGGGGAGCTCCTACAATGAGCAGTTCTTC; CDR3aa: CASNQGSSYNEQFF
j_gene: TRBJ1-2; d_gene: .; abundance: .; v_gene: TRBV4-1; CDR3nt: TGCGCCAGCAGAGGGGTGAAGGAGATCACCCCCTATGGCTACACCTTC; CDR3aa: CASRGVKEITPYGYTF
j_gene: TRBJ2-5; d_gene: TRBD2; abundance: .; v_gene: TRBV20-1; CDR3nt: TGCAGTGCTAGTGGTTTGGGGACTAGCGGGAGGGGTCGGGGGGAGACCCAGTACTTC; CDR3aa: CSASGLGTSGRGRGETQYF
j_gene: TRBJ2-5; d_gene: .; abundance: .; v_gene: TRBV9; CDR3nt: TGTGCCAGCAGCGGGGGGCCCAAAACGGGCCAAGAGACCCAGTACTTC; CDR3aa: CASSGGPKTGQETQYF
j_gene: TRBJ2-7; d_gene: .; abundance: .; v_gene: TRBV11-2; CDR3nt: TGTGCCAGCAGCTTAGATCCAGGCGCGGGCTACGAGCAGTACTTC; CDR3aa: CASSLDPGAGYEQYF
j_gene: TRBJ2-5; d_gene: .; abundance: .; v_gene: TRBV29-1; CDR3nt: TGCAGCGTTGTCGGAAGCAGCCGGACAGACCTCTCTTGGGCCCAGTACTTC; CDR3aa: CSVVGSSRTDLSWAQYF
j_gene: TRBJ1-1; d_gene: TRBD1; abundance: once; v_gene: TRBV2; CDR3nt: TGTGCCAGCAGTGGGCTGGGACAGCGGACTGAAGCTTTCTTT; CDR3aa: CASSGLGQRTEAFF
j_gene: TRBJ2-1; d_gene: TRBD2; abundance: .; v_gene: TRBV3-1/TRBV3-2; CDR3nt: TGTGCCAGCAGCCCTAGGATAGCGGGCAATGAGCAGTTCTTC; CDR3aa: CASSPRIAGNEQFF
j_gene: TRBJ2-1; d_gene: TRBD2; abundance: .; v_gene: TRBV3-1/TRBV3-2; CDR3nt: TGTGCCAGCAGCCAAGCGGCTAGCGGCAATGGGGAGCAGTTCTTC; CDR3aa: CASSQAASGNGEQFF
j_gene: TRBJ1-3; d_gene: .; abundance: .; v_gene: TRBV3-1/TRBV3-2; CDR3nt: TGTGCCAGCAGCCACTGGGGGGACACCATATATTTT; CDR3aa: CASSHWGDTIYF
j_gene: TRBJ1-4; d_gene: TRBD1; abundance: .; v_gene: TRBV28; CDR3nt: TGTGCCAGCAGCGTTCAGGGGGGATTGAGGGAAAAACTGTTTTTT; CDR3aa: CASSVQGGLREKLFF
j_gene: TRBJ1-2; d_gene: .; abundance: .; v_gene: TRBV27; CDR3nt: TGTGCCAGCTCCCACGGGGGGTCTGGCTACACCTTC; CDR3aa: CASSHGGSGYTF
j_gene: TRBJ1-1; d_gene: .; abundance: .; v_gene: TRBV4-1; CDR3nt: TGCGCCAGCAGCCAGGATGAACCTATGGGGGCGCCGAGGACTGAAGCTTTCTTT; CDR3aa: CASSQDEPMGAPRTEAFF